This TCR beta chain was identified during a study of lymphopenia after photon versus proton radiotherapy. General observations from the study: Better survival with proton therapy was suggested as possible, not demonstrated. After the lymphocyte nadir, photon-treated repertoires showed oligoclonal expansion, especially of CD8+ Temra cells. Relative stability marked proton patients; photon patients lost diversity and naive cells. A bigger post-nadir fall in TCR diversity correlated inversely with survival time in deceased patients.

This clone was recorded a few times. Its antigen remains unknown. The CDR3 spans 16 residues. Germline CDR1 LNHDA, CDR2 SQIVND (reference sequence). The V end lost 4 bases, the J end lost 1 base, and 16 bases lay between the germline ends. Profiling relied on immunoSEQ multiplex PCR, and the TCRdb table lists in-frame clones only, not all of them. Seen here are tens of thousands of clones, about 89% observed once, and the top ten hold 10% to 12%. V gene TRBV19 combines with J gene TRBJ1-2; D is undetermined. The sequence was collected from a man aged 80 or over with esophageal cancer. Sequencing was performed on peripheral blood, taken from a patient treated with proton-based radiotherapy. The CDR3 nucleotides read TGTGCCAGTAGTACCCTAGGGAAGGGAGTTAACTATGGCTACACCTTC. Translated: CASSTLGKGVNYGYTF.